The 32 T cell receptor beta chains in this list originate from one sample, sequenced in a study of T-cell memory formation after mild COVID-19. TCRdb re-called the 5' RACE reads with MiXCR, one entry per CDR3 protein. The repertoire consists of some 210,000 distinct CDR3 sequences, with around 25% occurring once and the leading ten covering around 10%. Sequencing was done on a sample of PBMCs or a T cell subset sorted from them (not recorded which). The source is an adult woman who had mild COVID-19 (a few samples of this study predate the infection). Cell type and time point are not known.

The table lists this clonotype with a few counts. CDR3 sequence (DNA): TGTGCCAGCACCGGCAGACAGGGTCTAGGCTACACCTTC. This encodes CASTGRQGLGYTF. This chain joins TRBV3-1 and TRBJ1-2; 7 bases fit TRBD1. The ends lost 7 bases at V and 8 bases at J; junction bases unmatched: 10. The CDR3 has 13 amino acids. CDR1 and CDR2 (germline): LGHDT, YNNKEL (reference sequence).

There are a few counts of this clonotype. This chain uses TRBV6-1 with TRBJ1-2, with a possible D match to TRBD1 (6 bases). CDR1 is MNHNS, CDR2 SASEGT, per germline. This CDR3 comprises 14 residues. The germline V and J ends were trimmed by 3 bases and 4 bases, with 12 bases remaining between them. The CDR3 reads CASSDNREGYGYTF. CDR3 sequence (DNA): TGTGCCAGCAGTGACAACAGGGAGGGCTATGGCTACACCTTC.

This clonotype was counted a few times. CDR3 DNA: TGTGCCAGCTCATCACTAGCGGGGATTAGTGAGCAGTTCTTC. Translation gives CASSSLAGISEQFF. The chain recombines TRBV18 with TRBJ2-1; TRBD2 aligns across 10 bases. The V segment lost 5 bases and the J segment 9 bases; nucleotides outside the gene matches: 7. Germline CDR1 and CDR2: KGHSH and LQKENI. The CDR3 covers 14 residues.

This clonotype was seen ten or more times. V gene TRBV5-4 combines with J gene TRBJ2-4; D uncertain. Trimming removed 2 bases from V and 1 base from J, with 13 bases in between. The CDR3 sequence is 16 residues long. From germline, CDR1 is SGHNT and CDR2 YYREEE (reference sequence). The CDR3 protein is CASSLPGDRAKNIQYF. The CDR3, as DNA: TGTGCCAGCAGCTTACCTGGGGATAGGGCCAAAAACATTCAGTACTTC.

This clonotype was seen a handful of times. V usage is TRBV10-3 and J usage is TRBJ2-1; D is possibly TRBD1 or TRBD2 (7 bases each). CDR1 and CDR2 (germline): ENHRY, SYGVKD. CDR3 length: 17 amino acids. Trimming pared 8 bases from V and 6 bases from J, leaving 26 bases between. CDR3 loop: CAIGSGGGPRGPNEQFF. CDR3 nucleotide sequence: TGTGCCATCGGCTCAGGCGGGGGACCTAGGGGGCCCAATGAGCAGTTCTTC.

Only a few counts were recorded for this clonotype. The chain employs TRBV29-1 and TRBJ1-1; 7 positions match TRBD1. With 2 bases clipped from V and 8 bases from J, the junction kept 8 bases outside the gene matches. This CDR3 contains 13 residues. Germline V gene data show CDR1 as SQVTM and CDR2 as ANQGSEA. CDR3 nucleotide sequence: TGCAGCGTTGAACAGGGGGTCTCCCCGGAAGCTTTCTTT. As protein: CSVEQGVSPEAFF.

The V and J genes are TRBV12-3 or TRBV12-4 and TRBJ2-7, with D perhaps matching TRBD2 (6 bases). The ends were cut back, 1 base at V and 5 bases at J, with 9 bases in the middle. The CDR3 is made up of 13 amino acids. CDR3 region: CASSLGDSDEQYF. The CDR3 DNA reads TGTGCCAGCAGTTTAGGGGACTCAGACGAGCAGTACTTC.

This clonotype showed up just a few times. The chain recombines TRBV7-6 with TRBJ2-7, with a weak D call TRBD2 (5 bases). This CDR3 has 15 amino acids. Germline values: CDR1 SGHVS, CDR2 FNYEAQ. Between the trimmed V and J ends, which lost 1 base and 2 bases, there was a span of 12 bases. This chain's CDR3 is CASSLGVLAPYEQYF. The CDR3 DNA sequence: TGTGCCAGCAGCTTAGGAGTCCTAGCACCCTACGAGCAGTACTTC.

This clonotype was seen a few times. This chain connects TRBV7-9 to TRBJ2-1; D unresolved. V dropped 5 bases and J dropped 8 bases, with 13 bases sitting between them. The CDR3 runs to 13 residues. Germline assignment: CDR1 SEHNR and CDR2 FQNEAQ (reference sequence). The CDR3 sequence is CASSPWGLDEQFF. In nucleotides, the CDR3 is TGTGCCAGCAGCCCCTGGGGTCTGGATGAGCAGTTCTTC.

This clonotype was seen a few times. The chain links TRBV11-2 to TRBJ2-1; D ambiguous. This CDR3 spans 14 amino acids. The germline V and J ends were trimmed by 7 bases and 0 bases, with 10 bases remaining between them. From germline, CDR1 is SGHAT and CDR2 FQNNGV. The CDR3 DNA reads as TGTGCCAGCACTAACAGAGTCTCCTACAATGAGCAGTTCTTC. This gives the protein CASTNRVSYNEQFF.

This clonotype was counted only a few times. The chain is built from TRBV14 and TRBJ1-4, with a possible D match to TRBD1 (6 bases). CDR1 SGHDN and CDR2 FVKESK come from the germline V gene. Trimming shortened V by 3 bases and J by 6 bases, and 14 bases separated the two germline ends. The CDR3 spans 15 residues. The CDR3 region has the DNA TGTGCCAGCAGCCAGAGACAGGCAAGGCATGAAAAACTGTTTTTT. Translating it yields CASSQRQARHEKLFF.

The table lists this clonotype with a few counts. This sequence joins TRBV4-1 and TRBJ2-2; D might be TRBD1 (5 bases). The CDR3 has 14 residues. Trimming removed 0 bases from V and 6 bases from J, with 8 bases in between. In germline, CDR1 is MGHRA, CDR2 YSYEKL. In DNA form, the CDR3 reads TGCGCCAGCAGCCAAGATGCAGGGTCCGGGGAGCTGTTTTTT. Its translation is CASSQDAGSGELFF.

There are a few counts of this clonotype. The rearrangement uses TRBV29-1 and TRBJ2-7; tentative D call: TRBD2 (5 bases). V was pared by 6 bases and J by 1 base, with 19 bases between. Germline V lookup: CDR1 SQVTM, CDR2 ANQGSEA. This CDR3 comprises 15 residues. In DNA, the CDR3 is TGCAGCGTCGAGGGAGTTGAGGGCAGGTCCTACGAGCAGTACTTC. Translation gives CSVEGVEGRSYEQYF.

A few counts support this clonotype. The chain is built from TRBV5-1 and TRBJ1-1, with 7 bases identical to TRBD1. After removal of 4 bases from V and 1 base from J, the junction contained 13 bases not matched to a gene. The CDR3 has 17 amino acids. Per germline, CDR1 SGHRS and CDR2 YFSETQ. The CDR3 spells CASSTVPTGEENTEAFF. The CDR3 DNA follows: TGCGCCAGCAGCACCGTACCAACAGGGGAGGAGAACACTGAAGCTTTCTTT.

This clonotype came up a few times. This chain connects TRBV20-1 to TRBJ1-6, with D unresolved. This CDR3 has 16 amino acids. Germline V gene data show CDR1 as DFQATT and CDR2 as SNEGSKA (reference sequence). Trimming took 0 bases from V and 9 from J, leaving 18 bases between them. The CDR3 DNA is TGCAGTGCTAGAGATTTTCCGGCACCGGAAATTTCACCCCTCCACTTT. Amino acid sequence: CSARDFPAPEISPLHF.

This clonotype showed up just a few times. This rearrangement joins TRBV6-5 to TRBJ2-3; 7 bases line up with TRBD2. V trimming: 5 bases; J trimming: 4 bases; junction bases outside the gene matches: 9. Germline-derived CDR1 and CDR2 are MNHEY and SVGAGI. This CDR3 has 15 amino acids. The CDR3 here is CASSPSGGGPDTQYF. In nucleotides, the CDR3 is TGTGCCAGCAGTCCATCGGGAGGCGGTCCAGATACGCAGTATTTT.

The chain carries TRBV3-1 and TRBJ2-1, with TRBD2 matching 8 bases. J was trimmed by 7 bases and V by 8 bases; bases with no gene match: 13. Germline loops: CDR1 LGHDT, CDR2 YNNKEL (reference sequence). This CDR3 is built from 15 residues. CDR3 bases: TGTGCCAGCGGGTGGCCCAGCGGGAGAAGGAATGAGCAGTTCTTC. Its protein is CASGWPSGRRNEQFF.

This clonotype has only a few counts. The J gene is TRBJ2-1, the V gene TRBV6-5; D possibly corresponds to TRBD2 (7 bases). The CDR3 consists of 16 residues. Germline V gene sequence: CDR1 MNHEY, CDR2 SVGAGI. Trimming stripped 8 bases from V and 6 bases from J, with 23 bases between. DNA for the CDR3: TGTGCCAGCGCGATCGAGGGGGGGAATTTACTCAATGAGCAGTTCTTC. This encodes CASAIEGGNLLNEQFF.

V is TRBV20-1 and J is TRBJ2-7; unclear D gene. Trimming took 6 bases from V and 0 from J, leaving 12 bases between them. There are 13 residues in the CDR3. CDR1 DFQATT and CDR2 SNEGSKA come from the germline V gene (reference sequence). The CDR3 DNA follows: TGCAGTGCCCCGCGGACCCACTCCTACGAGCAGTACTTC. It specifies CSAPRTHSYEQYF.

There are a few counts of this clonotype. This chain joins TRBV11-3 and TRBJ2-1; maybe TRBD1 (6 bases). Trimming pared 1 base from V and 1 base from J, leaving 11 bases between. The CDR3 runs 16 residues. The germline CDR1 and CDR2 sequences are SGHNT and YENEEA. For the CDR3, the DNA is TGTGCCAGCAGCTTAGGGGGGACACCTTCCTACAATGAGCAGTTCTTC. This sequence encodes CASSLGGTPSYNEQFF.

The chain combines TRBV5-1 with TRBJ2-5, with D perhaps TRBD2 (5 bases). In germline, CDR1 is SGHRS, CDR2 YFSETQ. The CDR3 is made up of 14 amino acids. V lost 1 base and J 4 bases, leaving 11 bases between the germline ends. The CDR3 DNA is TGCGCCAGCAGCTTGAACGGGAACGGAGAGACCCAGTACTTC. Translating it yields CASSLNGNGETQYF.

There are a few counts of this clonotype. The chain carries TRBV20-1 and TRBJ2-5; tentatively, D is TRBD2 (6 bases). This CDR3 is built from 15 residues. Germline V gene sequence: CDR1 DFQATT, CDR2 SNEGSKA (reference sequence). Trimming left V 3 bases short and J 0 bases short, with 14 bases between. The CDR3 here is CSASPAGRYQETQYF. The CDR3 DNA reads as TGCAGTGCTAGTCCGGCGGGGAGGTACCAAGAGACCCAGTACTTC.

This clonotype was detected only a few times. The chain joins TRBV4-2 to TRBJ2-5; 8 nucleotides match TRBD2. The CDR3 spans 16 residues. Germline loops: CDR1 LGHNA, CDR2 YNFKEQ. J lost 3 bases, V lost 0 bases, and 6 bases had no gene match. The CDR3 is CASSQDGLAGKETQYF. CDR3 DNA sequence: TGTGCCAGCAGCCAAGATGGCCTAGCGGGTAAAGAGACCCAGTACTTC.

V gene TRBV3-1 combines with J gene TRBJ2-3, with 15 bases fitting TRBD2. With 6 bases clipped from V and 5 bases from J, the junction kept 3 bases outside the gene matches. The CDR3 covers 15 residues. From germline, CDR1 is LGHDT and CDR2 YNNKEL (reference sequence). This chain's CDR3 is CASRPGLAGGDTQYF. CDR3 sequence (DNA): TGTGCCAGCAGACCGGGACTAGCGGGGGGAGATACGCAGTATTTT.

J is TRBJ2-5 and V is TRBV5-1; D is unresolved. Per germline, CDR1 SGHRS and CDR2 YFSETQ. This CDR3 comprises 14 residues. The V end lost 3 bases, the J end lost 2 bases, and 11 bases lay between the germline ends. The CDR3, as DNA: TGCGCCAGCAGCTCCATCTCTGGGCAAGAGACCCAGTACTTC. Protein sequence: CASSSISGQETQYF.

This clonotype was recorded a few times. The rearrangement uses TRBV4-1 and TRBJ1-1; D unclear. Trimming pared 1 base from V and 8 bases from J, leaving 11 bases between. The CDR3 totals 13 residues. CDR1 MGHRA and CDR2 YSYEKL come from the germline V gene. The CDR3 sequence: CASSQVQWSEAFF. The CDR3 bases are TGCGCCAGCAGCCAAGTGCAATGGTCAGAAGCTTTCTTT.

The chain recombines TRBV27 with TRBJ1-2; TRBD1 might be the D (5 bases). This CDR3 is 13 amino acids long. Germline V gene lookup returns CDR1 MNHEY and CDR2 SMNVEV (reference sequence). V shed 4 bases and J shed 0 bases, with 6 bases lying between them. The CDR3 DNA is TGTGCCAGCAGTTCGACAGCTAACTATGGCTACACCTTC. Translating it yields CASSSTANYGYTF.

This clonotype was counted a few times. The CDR3 here is CATSDSLRQESTDTQYF. As DNA, the CDR3 is TGTGCCACCAGTGATTCACTGCGACAGGAAAGCACAGATACGCAGTATTTT. The genes are TRBV24-1 and TRBJ2-3; possibly TRBD1 for D (6 bases). There are 17 residues in the CDR3. V lost 2 bases, J lost 0 bases, and 14 bases lay in between. The germline gives CDR1 KGHDR, CDR2 SFDVKD.

This chain joins TRBV5-1 and TRBJ2-7; D is uncertain. Germline V gene sequence: CDR1 SGHRS, CDR2 YFSETQ. Between the trimmed V and J ends, which lost 4 bases and 2 bases, there was a span of 13 bases. This CDR3 is 14 amino acids long. In DNA, the CDR3 is TGCGCCAGCAGCCCCCTGGACCGGACCTACGAGCAGTACTTC. Its translation is CASSPLDRTYEQYF.

This clonotype was seen more than once but under ten times. The V and J genes are TRBV3-1 and TRBJ1-3, with D unclear. Germline CDR1 LGHDT, CDR2 YNNKEL (reference sequence). Trimming left V 0 bases short and J 0 bases short, with 9 bases between. The CDR3 sequence is 16 residues long. CDR3 nucleotide sequence: TGTGCCAGCAGCCAAGATTTTTGGGGCTCTGGAAACACCATATATTTT. This translates into CASSQDFWGSGNTIYF.

This clonotype has just a few counts. The CDR3 DNA reads TGTGCCAGCTCCGCGGACAGAAACTCCTACGAGCAGTACTTC. Protein product: CASSADRNSYEQYF. The chain uses TRBV18 and TRBJ2-7; D may be TRBD1 (6 bases). V shed 6 bases and J shed 0 bases, with 12 bases lying between them. This CDR3 is 14 amino acids long. CDR1 is KGHSH and CDR2 is LQKENI in the germline V gene.

This clonotype was observed a handful of times. V gene TRBV5-1 combines with J gene TRBJ2-1; D may correspond to TRBD1 or TRBD2 (6 bases each). Germline CDR1 is SGHRS and CDR2 is YFSETQ. V was pared by 4 bases and J by 7 bases, with 18 bases between. The CDR3 runs to 15 residues. In nucleotides, the CDR3 is TGCGCCAGCAGCCCCCGACTAGAGGGGGGTAATGAGCAGTTCTTC. Encoded protein: CASSPRLEGGNEQFF.